The 8 T cell receptor beta chains presented below share a single source sample, sequenced in a study of monozygotic twins with inflammatory bowel disease. Reanalyzing the 5' RACE reads, TCRdb keeps one entry per CDR3 protein, without DNA. The sample table sets out more than 100,000 distinct CDR3 sequences. Material: blood. These receptors came from a human donor with ulcerative colitis or Crohn's disease, or a healthy co-twin of an affected twin (not recorded which).

V gene TRBV20-1 combines with J gene TRBJ2-3; TCRdb designates TRBD2, a call that cannot be tested without DNA. CDR1 DFQATT and CDR2 SNEGSKA come from the germline V gene (reference sequence). The CDR3 spans 15 residues. The CDR3 sequence: CSASWPLAGGNTQYF.

The rearrangement joins TRBV9 to TRBJ1-2. This CDR3 is 14 amino acids long. Germline V gene data show CDR1 as SGDLS and CDR2 as YYNGEE. CDR3 residues: CASSVATDHYGYTF.

The chain employs TRBV28 and TRBJ2-6; TCRdb selects TRBD1, and the lack of DNA leaves this call unchecked. This CDR3 contains 14 residues. The V gene's germline CDR1 is MDHEN and CDR2 SYDVKM. This CDR3 is CASTWGSGANVLTF.

The chain combines TRBV7-9 with TRBJ2-7; lacking DNA, the TRBD1 call made by TCRdb goes unchecked. Germline V gene lookup returns CDR1 SEHNR and CDR2 FQNEAQ (reference sequence). The CDR3 is 15 residues long. The CDR3 sequence is CASSLLGTGAIEQYF. Drawing the rest from reference TRBV7-9 and TRBJ2-7, the complete variable domain is DTGVSQNPRHKITKRGQNVTFRCDPISEHNRLYWYRQTLGQGPEFLTYFQNEAQLEKSRLLSDRFSAERPKGSFSTLEIQRTEQGDSAMYLCASSLLGTGAIEQYFGPGTRLTVT.

V and J are TRBV12-3 or TRBV12-4 and TRBJ2-3; there is no DNA to check the TCRdb D call of TRBD1. This CDR3 has 15 amino acids. CDR3 amino acids: CASSSWSGGTDTQYF.

The CDR3 is CASSSGGGTEAFF. The chain links TRBV6-4 to TRBJ1-1. Germline values: CDR1 MRHNA, CDR2 SNTAGT. The CDR3 extends over 13 amino acids.

The chain links TRBV9 to TRBJ1-1. The germline V gene encodes CDR1 SGDLS and CDR2 YYNGEE. The CDR3 contains 15 residues. CDR3 sequence reads: CASSVEAGPTTEAFF.

V and J are TRBV11-2 and TRBJ2-4; the D gene TCRdb calls, TRBD1, cannot be checked with no DNA. The CDR3 totals 12 residues. Germline V CDR1 and CDR2: SGHAT, FQNNGV. CDR3 amino acids: CASSFAPGPQYF.